Listed here are 30 T cell receptor beta chains from one sample, sequenced in a study of T-cell reconstitution after alpha-beta-depleted transplantation in children. The TCRbeta library incorporated unique molecular identifiers. Each CDR3 protein is one row after TCRdb ran MiXCR on the PCR reads. This table has fewer than 250,000 distinct CDR3 sequences, more than 15% appearing once. This specimen consisted of PBMCs, mostly from graft donor cells, obtained 360 days after TCRalphabeta/CD19-depleted stem cell transplant. The receptors were sampled from a male patient between 2 and 10 years old who had a stem cell transplant for acute lymphoblastic leukemia, so the T cells may come from the graft donor.

This clonotype qualifies as large. The chain is built from TRBV6-2 or TRBV6-3 and TRBJ1-1, with D possibly being TRBD1 (5 bases). V was trimmed by 6 bases and J by 1 base, leaving 12 bases between them. CDR3 size: 14 residues. Germline CDR1 MNHEY, CDR2 SVGEGT. CDR3 bases: TGTGCCAGCAGCACTGGACACCCGAACACTGAAGCTTTCTTT. Translated, it gives CASSTGHPNTEAFF.

The chain carries TRBV29-1 and TRBJ1-1; D is ambiguous. CDR1 is SQVTM, CDR2 ANQGSEA, per germline. The CDR3 extends over 12 amino acids. V was cut by 7 bases and J by 7 bases, with 16 bases left in between. CDR3 amino acids: CSARRGYGEAFF. The CDR3 DNA reads as TGCAGCGCCAGACGAGGATATGGTGAAGCTTTCTTT. Using reference TRBV29-1 and TRBJ1-1 for the parts outside the CDR3, the full variable domain is SAVISQKPSRDICQRGTSLTIQCQVDSQVTMMFWYRQQPGQSLTLIATANQGSEATYESGFVIDKFPISRPNLTFSTLTVSNMSPEDSSIYLCSARRGYGEAFFGQGTRLTVV.

The chain employs TRBV7-2 and TRBJ2-3, with 9 bases matching TRBD1. In germline, CDR1 is SGHTA, CDR2 FQGNSA. After removal of 1 base from V and 3 bases from J, the junction contained 8 bases not matched to a gene. This CDR3 spans 17 amino acids. The CDR3 DNA follows: TGTGCCAGCAGCTTAGGGACAGGGGTCCGGAATACAGATACGCAGTATTTT. Translation: CASSLGTGVRNTDTQYF.

This clonotype appeared many times. The chain recombines TRBV12-3 or TRBV12-4 with TRBJ2-5; 10 bases fit TRBD2. The trim removed 6 bases at V and 4 bases at J, leaving 11 bases unmatched. The CDR3 is 16 amino acids. Written as DNA, the CDR3 is TGTGCCAGCAGCAAACTGGGGACTAGCGACGCAGAGACCCAGTACTTC. It yields the protein CASSKLGTSDAETQYF.

The chain carries TRBV7-2 and TRBJ2-7; 8 bases line up with TRBD2. Trimming cost V 6 bases and J 5 bases; bases outside gene matches: 9. CDR1 is SGHTA and CDR2 is FQGNSA in the germline V gene. This CDR3 comprises 14 residues. The CDR3 region is CASRPGLVNHEQYF. For the CDR3, the DNA is TGTGCCAGCAGACCGGGACTAGTAAACCACGAGCAGTACTTC.

The sample holds a few counts of this clonotype. The chain combines TRBV29-1 with TRBJ2-2; TRBD1 might be the D (6 bases). The CDR3 length is 14 residues. CDR1 is SQVTM, CDR2 ANQGSEA, per germline. With 7 bases removed from V and 4 bases from J, the gap between germline ends came to 16 bases. CDR3 residues: CSGVTGSRTGELFF. The CDR3 DNA reads TGCAGCGGGGTGACAGGTAGTCGCACCGGGGAGCTGTTTTTT.

J is TRBJ2-5 and V is TRBV10-3, with D possibly TRBD2 on 5 matching bases. The germline gives CDR1 ENHRY, CDR2 SYGVKD. Deletions cut 4 bases from V and 5 bases from J, with 8 bases between. The CDR3 consists of 12 residues. In DNA form, the CDR3 reads TGTGCCATCAGTGGTTCGGGGGAGACCCAGTACTTC. Translated: CAISGSGETQYF.

The gene calls are TRBV10-3 and TRBJ2-1, with 8 bases lining up with TRBD2. The length of the CDR3 is 15 residues. The ends lost 2 bases at V and 9 bases at J; junction bases unmatched: 9. From germline, CDR1 is ENHRY and CDR2 SYGVKD. CDR3 in DNA: TGTGCCATCAGTGAGAACGGGGGGGCGTCTAGTGAGCAGTTCTTC. Protein sequence: CAISENGGASSEQFF.

The chain carries TRBV20-1 and TRBJ2-3, with a tentative D call TRBD2 (6 bases). Per the germline V gene, CDR1 is DFQATT and CDR2 is SNEGSKA (reference sequence). This CDR3 has 15 amino acids. Trimming removed 3 bases from V and 0 bases from J, with 13 bases in between. The chain's CDR3 is CSARDPGLSTDTQYF. The CDR3, as DNA: TGCAGTGCTAGGGATCCGGGACTTAGCACAGATACGCAGTATTTT.

A few counts support this clonotype. This chain connects TRBV10-3 to TRBJ2-1; tentative D call: TRBD2 (5 bases). Per germline, CDR1 ENHRY and CDR2 SYGVKD. Trimming stripped 6 bases from V and 8 bases from J, with 14 bases between. The CDR3 totals 13 residues. CDR3 in DNA: TGTGCCATCAGGCCGGACGAGGGCGATGAGCAGTTCTTC. This encodes CAIRPDEGDEQFF.

This clonotype was detected a few times. The rearrangement links TRBV27 to TRBJ1-1; D call uncertain. The germline V and J ends were trimmed by 5 bases and 4 bases, with 26 bases remaining between them. CDR1 is MNHEY, CDR2 SMNVEV, per germline (reference sequence). The CDR3 consists of 18 residues. CDR3 sequence reads: CASSPTATARSSGTEAFF. The CDR3 DNA reads as TGTGCCAGCAGTCCGACCGCGACCGCGCGCTCCTCGGGCACTGAAGCTTTCTTT.

This clonotype was found many times. This chain joins TRBV18 and TRBJ1-1, with 7 bases fitting TRBD1. This CDR3 region has 13 residues. The J segment lost 5 bases and the V segment lost 5 bases, leaving 5 bases of the junction unmatched. Per the germline V gene, CDR1 is KGHSH and CDR2 is LQKENI. The CDR3 DNA sequence: TGTGCCAGCTCAGAAGTACAGGGGACTGAAGCTTTCTTT. Translated: CASSEVQGTEAFF. The entire variable domain, with the rest obtained from reference TRBV18 and TRBJ1-1, is as follows: NAGVMQNPRHLVRRRGQEARLRCSPMKGHSHVYWYRQLPEEGLKFMVYLQKENIIDESGMPKERFSAEFPKEGPSILRIQQVVRGDSAAYFCASSEVQGTEAFFGQGTRLTVV.

This clonotype has just a few counts. The chain combines TRBV5-1 with TRBJ2-7; 11 bases fit TRBD1. The V segment lost 4 bases and the J segment 0 bases; nucleotides outside the gene matches: 6. Germline CDR1 reads SGHRS; CDR2 reads YFSETQ. This CDR3 contains 16 residues. The CDR3 DNA reads as TGCGCCAGCAGCCCCGGACAGGGGGCCATCTCCTACGAGCAGTACTTC. Its translation: CASSPGQGAISYEQYF.

This clonotype was seen repeatedly, ten times or more. The V call is TRBV7-2, the J call TRBJ2-7; maybe TRBD1 (5 bases). From germline, CDR1 is SGHTA and CDR2 FQGNSA. V lost 4 bases and J 12 bases, leaving 19 bases between the germline ends. The length of the CDR3 is 13 residues. The CDR3 sequence is CASSSQASQGWYF. The CDR3, as DNA: TGTGCCAGCAGCTCCCAAGCGAGCCAGGGCTGGTACTTC.

The chain joins TRBV10-3 to TRBJ2-7; 8 bases are shared with TRBD1. From germline, CDR1 is ENHRY and CDR2 SYGVKD. The CDR3 spans 15 residues. With V trimmed by 4 bases and J by 1 base, 6 bases remained unmatched. The CDR3 nucleotides read TGTGCCATCAGTGGAACCGGGACAGGTTCCTACGAGCAGTACTTC. Translating it yields CAISGTGTGSYEQYF.

The chain combines TRBV28 with TRBJ2-3, with D maybe TRBD2 (5 bases). The CDR3 is 14 amino acids. The germline V gene has CDR1 MDHEN and CDR2 SYDVKM. The V and J ends lost 3 bases and 8 bases respectively, with 15 bases between them. The CDR3 DNA follows: TGTGCCAGCAGTTTTCATCCCTTGAGCGGTACGCAGTATTTT. It translates to CASSFHPLSGTQYF.

This clonotype was picked up a small number of times. The chain joins TRBV10-3 to TRBJ2-5, with D perhaps matching TRBD1 or TRBD2 (5 bases each). Germline V gives CDR1 ENHRY, CDR2 SYGVKD. V gave up 0 bases and J gave up 2 bases, with 10 bases separating them. The CDR3 covers 15 residues. The CDR3 DNA reads TGTGCCATCAGTGAGTCTTGGGACGGTCAAGAGACCCAGTACTTC. It specifies CAISESWDGQETQYF.

This chain uses TRBV20-1 with TRBJ2-5; D possibly corresponds to TRBD1 (7 bases). The CDR3 runs to 15 residues. V dropped 3 bases and J dropped 4 bases, with 18 bases sitting between them. Germline V gene lookup returns CDR1 DFQATT and CDR2 SNEGSKA (reference sequence). As DNA, the CDR3 is TGCAGTGCTAGGGTGGAGGGCAGGGGGAGAGAGACCCAGTACTTC. The encoded protein is CSARVEGRGRETQYF.

The V and J genes are TRBV6-5 and TRBJ1-2, with no clear D. The ends were cut back, 0 bases at V and 8 bases at J, with 16 bases in the middle. This CDR3 spans 15 amino acids. Germline assignment: CDR1 MNHEY and CDR2 SVGAGI. CDR3 in amino acids: CASSYSGSRGAGYTF. DNA of the CDR3: TGTGCCAGCAGTTACTCAGGGAGCCGTGGAGCCGGCTACACCTTC.

This clonotype has more than one count but fewer than ten. The rearrangement links TRBV21-1 to TRBJ1-6. TRBV21-1 is a listed pseudogene. The CDR3 has 18 residues. CDR3 sequence reads: CAGLWRGSTSSYNSPLHF. The CDR3 bases are TGTGCCGGTTTATGGCGGGGATCTACAAGCTCCTATAATTCACCCCTCCACTTT.

This clonotype was recorded many times. The chain couples TRBV29-1 to TRBJ2-2; the D gene is possibly TRBD2 (5 bases). Trimming shortened V by 3 bases and J by 7 bases, and 12 bases separated the two germline ends. There are 13 residues in the CDR3. Germline V gives CDR1 SQVTM, CDR2 ANQGSEA. The chain's CDR3 is CSVERRSGGELFF. The CDR3, as DNA: TGCAGCGTTGAGCGGCGGAGCGGCGGGGAGCTGTTTTTT.

This clonotype was seen only a few times. The chain recombines TRBV20-1 with TRBJ1-5, with D unclear. CDR1 is DFQATT, CDR2 SNEGSKA, per germline (reference sequence). V shed 0 bases and J shed 6 bases, with 18 bases lying between them. The CDR3 is 16 amino acids. CDR3 coding DNA: TGCAGTGCTAGAGATCACGGGCATGGGGAGGGTCAGCCCCAGCATTTT. Translated, it gives CSARDHGHGEGQPQHF.

The chain has TRBV5-1 and TRBJ1-6, with a tentative D call TRBD1 (6 bases). This CDR3 spans 19 amino acids. Germline assignment: CDR1 SGHRS and CDR2 YFSETQ. The V gene lost 4 bases and the J gene lost 5 bases, with 25 bases spanning the gap. The CDR3 sequence: CASSVAPLQGERNNSPLHF. The CDR3 DNA sequence: TGCGCCAGCAGCGTGGCCCCTCTACAGGGTGAGAGAAATAATTCACCCCTCCACTTT.

This clonotype was counted at least ten times. The chain is built from TRBV10-3 and TRBJ2-3; 15 bases agree with TRBD2. Trimming cost V 3 bases and J 0 bases; bases outside gene matches: 7. Germline loops: CDR1 ENHRY, CDR2 SYGVKD. The CDR3 extends over 19 amino acids. Here the CDR3 DNA reads TGTGCCATCAGTGAATCCCCCGGACTAGCGGGGGGGAGCACAGATACGCAGTATTTT. Its translation is CAISESPGLAGGSTDTQYF.

This chain links TRBV30 with TRBJ2-4, with D perhaps matching TRBD1 (5 bases). The CDR3 extends over 13 amino acids. Germline V gives CDR1 GTSNPN, CDR2 SVGIG (reference sequence). V shed 2 bases and J shed 9 bases, with 14 bases lying between them. Written as DNA, the CDR3 is TGTGCCTGGAGTCCTCCGGACACAATCATTCAGTACTTC. Translated: CAWSPPDTIIQYF.

Only a few counts were recorded for this clonotype. V is TRBV29-1 and J is TRBJ1-1; 8 nucleotides align to TRBD1. The CDR3 extends over 14 amino acids. CDR1 SQVTM and CDR2 ANQGSEA come from the germline V gene. The CDR3 region is CTSVGVRGLREAFF. CDR3 coding DNA: TGCACCTCGGTCGGGGTCAGGGGGCTCCGGGAAGCTTTCTTT.

This clonotype was seen more than once but under ten times. The CDR3 sequence: CASSFGGSGGTDTQYF. The CDR3 nucleotides read TGTGCCAGCAGCTTTGGTGGTAGCGGCGGTACAGATACGCAGTATTTT. The rearrangement links TRBV7-2 to TRBJ2-3; D perhaps matches TRBD2 (6 bases). The CDR3 is 16 amino acids. Germline values: CDR1 SGHTA, CDR2 FQGNSA. V was cut by 3 bases and J by 3 bases, with 16 bases left in between.

On this clonotype itself: At one boundary the junction diverges from the germline segment, which might be a read error. V and J are TRBV9 and TRBJ1-2, with 9 nucleotides matching TRBD1. The CDR3 extends over 14 amino acids. The germline V gene encodes CDR1 SGDLS and CDR2 YYNGEE. CDR3: CASTVDRGNYGYTF. The CDR3 DNA reads as TGTGCCAGCACCGTAGACAGGGGGAACTATGGCTACACCTTC.

This clonotype was counted ten times or more. The gene calls are TRBV5-1 and TRBJ1-5, with no clear D. The V and J ends lost 4 bases and 0 bases respectively, with 8 bases between them. CDR3 length equals 14 residues. Germline V gene data show CDR1 as SGHRS and CDR2 as YFSETQ. This CDR3 is CASSLDGSNQPQHF. CDR3 bases: TGCGCCAGCAGCCTGGACGGTAGCAATCAGCCCCAGCATTTT.

The chain is built from TRBV12-3 or TRBV12-4 and TRBJ1-6, with 10 nucleotides matching TRBD1. J was trimmed by 10 bases and V by 5 bases; bases with no gene match: 8. The CDR3 runs to 15 residues. Here the CDR3 DNA reads TGTGCCAGCAGTCTCCAGACAGGGGGCGGGTCACCCCTCCACTTT. Amino acids: CASSLQTGGGSPLHF.